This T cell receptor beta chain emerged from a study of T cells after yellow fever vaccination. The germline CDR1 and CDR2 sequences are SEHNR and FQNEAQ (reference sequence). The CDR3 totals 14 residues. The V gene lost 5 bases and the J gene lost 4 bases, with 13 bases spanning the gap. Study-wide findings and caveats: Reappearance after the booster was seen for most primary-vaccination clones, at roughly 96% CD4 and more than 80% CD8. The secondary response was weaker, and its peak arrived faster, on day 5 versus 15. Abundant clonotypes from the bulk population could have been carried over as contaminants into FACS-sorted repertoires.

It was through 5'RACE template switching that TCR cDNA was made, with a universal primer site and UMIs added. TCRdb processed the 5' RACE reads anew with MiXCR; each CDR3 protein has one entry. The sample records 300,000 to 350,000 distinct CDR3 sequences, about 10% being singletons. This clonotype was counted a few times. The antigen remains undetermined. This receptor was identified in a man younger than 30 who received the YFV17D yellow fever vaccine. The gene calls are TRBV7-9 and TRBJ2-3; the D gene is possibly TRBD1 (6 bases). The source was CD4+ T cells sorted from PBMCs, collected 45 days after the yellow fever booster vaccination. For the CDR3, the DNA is TGTGCCAGCAGCCTGCGACAGGTTGCAGATACGCAGTATTTT. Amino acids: CASSLRQVADTQYF.